A selection of T cell receptor beta chains follows, all from one sample in a study of technical replicates of blood from a handful of donors. Method: immunoSEQ multiplex PCR; TCRdb's copy keeps in-frame clones and lacks some. The sample consists of 65,000 to 70,000 clones, 88% of them appearing once. Sequencing was carried out using PBMCs. Receptors were obtained from a human donor in good health. Some clones in this sample may be carry-over from other donors' samples. Both conserved end residues are part of each CDR3. D genes are given only for firm matches. Not every row has a clone size; where given, it reads once, few, many or a size class.

d_call j_call v_call clone_size cdr3_nt cdr3_aa
TRBD1 TRBJ1-2 TRBV5-4 - TGTGCCAGCAGCAATATCGTGACAGGGATCTATGGCTACACCTTC CASSNIVTGIYGYTF
- TRBJ1-6 TRBV2 - TGTGCCAGCAGTCTACAGGCCCTAAATTCACCCCTCCACTTT CASSLQALNSPLHF
- TRBJ1-1 TRBV27 - TGTGCCAGCAGTTCCTATGGGAGGGCCACTGAAGCTTTCTTT CASSSYGRATEAFF
TRBD1 TRBJ1-2 TRBV19 - TGTGCCAGTAGTATAGCAACAGGGGGCACCCCATTCTCCTTC CASSIATGGTPFSF
- TRBJ2-7 TRBV6-1 - TGTGCCAGCAGTGAACCTGGACAAAGCTACGAGCAGTACTTC CASSEPGQSYEQYF
- TRBJ2-2 TRBV7-5 - TGTGCCAGAAGGAAGGGACAGGCAATTCCCGGGGAGCTGTTTTTT CARRKGQAIPGELFF
- TRBJ2-3 TRBV19 once TGTGCCAGTAGTATATGGCTGGCGGGGCCCATCACAGATACGCAGTATTTT CASSIWLAGPITDTQYF
TRBD2 TRBJ2-7 TRBV7-9 - TGTGCCATCGGACTAGCGGGAGGATTACGCTACGAGCAGTACTTC CAIGLAGGLRYEQYF
TRBD2 TRBJ2-3 TRBV5-1 - TGCGCCAGCAGCATTAGCGGGAGACTCCCAGATACGCAGTATTTT CASSISGRLPDTQYF
TRBD1 TRBJ1-5 TRBV7-2 few TGTGCCAGCAGCAGCCGGACAGGTTATTTACATTTT CASSSRTGYLHF
- TRBJ1-4 TRBV5-7 - TGTGTAATCGTGGACAGAGCAAATGAAAAACTGTTTTTT CVIVDRANEKLFF
- TRBJ2-1 TRBV27 once TGTGCCAGCAGTCCGCGTTCTACAGCGGACAATGAGCAGTTCTTC CASSPRSTADNEQFF
TRBD1 TRBJ2-7 TRBV6-5 - TGTGCCAGCAGTTACTCGCAGACAGGGGGGAGGAACGAGCAGTACTTC CASSYSQTGGRNEQYF
TRBD1 TRBJ2-7 TRBV27 - TGTGCCAGCAAACGAGGCCCCGGACAGGGCAACGAGCAGTACTTC CASKRGPGQGNEQYF
- TRBJ2-3 TRBV4-1 - TGCGCCAGCAGCCAAGGCCATGGAGGGTCAGATACGCAGTATTTT CASSQGHGGSDTQYF
- TRBJ2-1 TRBV5-4 few TGTGCCAGCAGCGGCTTAGGGGAGGATGAGCAGTTCTTC CASSGLGEDEQFF
- TRBJ2-2 TRBV9 - TGTGCCAGCAGCCCAGAAGGGACGGGGGACGGGGAGCTTTTTTTT CASSPEGTGDGELFF
- TRBJ1-1 TRBV7-9 - TGTGCCAGCAGCCCTGAGGGTCCCTGGAAGACTGAAGCTTTCTTT CASSPEGPWKTEAFF
- TRBJ1-1 TRBV5-1 - TGCGCCAGCAGCTTGGTCGCAGGGATGAGCACTGAAGCTTTCTTT CASSLVAGMSTEAFF
- TRBJ1-5 TRBV10-3 - TGTGCCATCCGAAGCGGGGGGGGCGATTACAATCAGCCCCAGCATTTT CAIRSGGGDYNQPQHF
TRBD1 TRBJ1-1 TRBV6-6 - TGTGCCAGCAGAGACCGGGACAGGGAATTTGAAGCTTTCTTT CASRDRDREFEAFF
- TRBJ2-3 TRBV7-9 - TGTGCCAGCAGCTCCACTCGCTTTGGTCGAGATACGCAGTATTTT CASSSTRFGRDTQYF
TRBD2 TRBJ2-3 TRBV2 once TGTGCCAGCAGTCTCCGGGGACGGGAGGGAGATACGCAGTATTTT CASSLRGREGDTQYF
TRBD2 TRBJ2-5 TRBV7-2 - TGTGCCAGCAGCTTCACTAGCGGGGGGATCCAAGAGACCCAGTACTTC CASSFTSGGIQETQYF
- TRBJ1-1 TRBV5-6 - TGTGCCAGCACCGCTTTAGTCGGTGCATGGAACACTGAAGCTTTCTTT CASTALVGAWNTEAFF
- TRBJ1-2 TRBV9 - TGTGCCAGCAGCTCCATTGCGGGCCGTAATTATGGCTACACCTTC CASSSIAGRNYGYTF
TRBD2 TRBJ2-1 TRBV5-8 - TGTGCCAGCAGCGACTTGGGGACTAGTAAGGTCGATGAGCAGTTCTTC CASSDLGTSKVDEQFF
TRBD1 TRBJ2-5 TRBV27 - TGTGCCAGCAGTTGGTCAGGGGGATTTTTAGAGACCCAGTACTTC CASSWSGGFLETQYF
- TRBJ1-5 TRBV19 - TGTGCCAGTAGTATAGGACAGCGCAGCAATCAGCCCCAGCATTTT CASSIGQRSNQPQHF
TRBD2 TRBJ2-1 TRBV27 - TGTGCCAGCAGTCCACGACTAGCGGGAGAACATGAGCAGTTCTTC CASSPRLAGEHEQFF
TRBD2 TRBJ2-5 TRBV9 - TGTGCCAGCAGCGCCCACGCCGGGACTAACCAAGAGACCCAGTACTTC CASSAHAGTNQETQYF
- TRBJ2-3 TRBV7-8 - TGTGCCAGCTCGATCGGCGGGCCAGATACGCAGTATTTT CASSIGGPDTQYF
TRBD1 TRBJ1-2 TRBV7-9 few TGTGCCAGCAGCACGATCCGGGACAGATCTATCTATGGCTACACCTTC CASSTIRDRSIYGYTF
- TRBJ2-7 TRBV2 - TGTGCCAGCAGTGAACACCAAAGCGGCGAGCAGTACTTC CASSEHQSGEQYF
- TRBJ1-3 TRBV9 - TGTGCCAGCAGCGCCCGAGACACGGCCCGAGACACCATATATTTT CASSARDTARDTIYF
- TRBJ2-7 TRBV5-8 - TGTGCCAGCAACCCAGGGGGGTTATCCTACGAGCAGTACTTC CASNPGGLSYEQYF
TRBD2 TRBJ2-2 TRBV7-9 - TGTGCCAGCAGCTTTACCCTAGCGGACTTAACCGGGGAGCTGTTTTTT CASSFTLADLTGELFF
TRBD1 TRBJ2-7 TRBV18 - TGTGCCAGCTCACCACCCCCGCCGACAGGGGTGGGCTACGAGCAGTACTTC CASSPPPPTGVGYEQYF
TRBD2 TRBJ2-1 TRBV6-4 - TGTGCCAGCAGTGAACAGGCTAGCGGAGACAATGAGCAGTTCTTC CASSEQASGDNEQFF
- TRBJ1-1 TRBV27 - TGTGCCAGCAGTTTTTGGGCACACACTGAAGCTTTCTTT CASSFWAHTEAFF
- TRBJ2-5 TRBV5-4 - TGTGCCAGCAGGGGACGGGACACTGAACAAGAGACCCAGTACTTC CASRGRDTEQETQYF
- TRBJ1-1 TRBV6-5 - TGTGCCAGCAGTTACGACCTCAGGGACACTGAAGCTTTCTTT CASSYDLRDTEAFF
- TRBJ2-7 TRBV15 - TGTGCCACCAGCACCCGAGGGCTGGGAGCCTACGAGCAGTACTTC CATSTRGLGAYEQYF
- TRBJ2-7 TRBV2 - TGTGCCAGCAGAGGCCCAGGGGATTACGAGCAGTACTTC CASRGPGDYEQYF
TRBD1 TRBJ2-7 TRBV10-1 once TGCGCCAGCATTGGGACAGGGGGCAATCAGCAGTACTTC CASIGTGGNQQYF
TRBD1 TRBJ2-1 TRBV13 - TGTGCCAGCAGCTCCCGGGACAGGGGGCTTGTGAATGAGCAGTTCTTC CASSSRDRGLVNEQFF
- TRBJ2-3 TRBV4-3 - TGCGCCAGCAGCCAGAACCTAGGACTTAGCACAGATACGCAGTATTTT CASSQNLGLSTDTQYF
TRBD1 TRBJ2-7 TRBV4-3 - TGCGCCAGCAGCAAAGACAGGGGGATCAACGAGCAGTACTTC CASSKDRGINEQYF
- TRBJ2-7 TRBV7-9 - TGTGCCAGCAGCCGACAGGTGTTTGAGCAGTACTTC CASSRQVFEQYF
- TRBJ1-3 TRBV18 - TGTGCCAGCTCACCCTGGCACAGCTCTGGAAACACCATATATTTT CASSPWHSSGNTIYF
- TRBJ2-2 TRBV5-1 - TGCGCCAGCAGCCTACAACGACACGACACCGGGGAGCTGTTTTTT CASSLQRHDTGELFF
TRBD2 TRBJ2-1 TRBV19 once TGTGCCAGTACCACAAAATCCAGCGGGAGGCCCAGTGAGCAGTTCTTC CASTTKSSGRPSEQFF
TRBD1 TRBJ1-2 TRBV6-6 - TGTGCCAGCAGTGATGCCGGGACAGCGTATGGCTACACCTTC CASSDAGTAYGYTF
- TRBJ2-3 TRBV7-8 - TGTGCCAGCAGCTTGAATGGCGGGTCACGCACAGATACGCAGTATTTT CASSLNGGSRTDTQYF
- TRBJ2-5 TRBV11-2 - TGTGCCAGCAGCTTAAGGCAGGGCCCCTACCAAGAGACCCAGTACTTC CASSLRQGPYQETQYF
- TRBJ2-2 TRBV7-6 - TGTGCCAGCAGCTTTACTAGCTCCGGGGAGCTGTTTTTT CASSFTSSGELFF
- TRBJ1-2 TRBV19 - TGTGCCTCTTCACAGGAATCCGGAGGCTACACCTTC CASSQESGGYTF
TRBD1 TRBJ2-2 TRBV2 - TGTGCCAGCAGTCAGGGGGCGAGGGGCGCCGGGGAGCTGTTTTTT CASSQGARGAGELFF
- TRBJ1-2 TRBV29-1 - TGCAGCGCTGGGCCCGACGGCTTATATGGCTACACCTTC CSAGPDGLYGYTF